The T cell receptor beta chain under discussion was sequenced for a study of metastatic and nonmetastatic thyroid tumors. Thyroid surgery had not been preceded by any treatment in any patient. Using MiXCR, TCRdb reanalyzed the PCR reads. This table has roughly 14,000 clones, over 25% appearing once. Germline V gene data show CDR1 as MNHEY and CDR2 as SMNVEV (reference sequence). With 3 bases clipped from V and 0 bases from J, the junction kept 5 bases outside the gene matches. CDR3 size: 16 residues. In this sample, this clone turned up many times. The sequence came from a female donor with papillary thyroid cancer or a benign thyroid nodule (not recorded which). Some clones in this sample may be carry-over from other donors' samples. The material sequenced was tumor tissue. The genes are TRBV27 and TRBJ1-5; 7 positions match TRBD1. In nucleotides, the CDR3 is TGTGCCAGCAGTTTGTTAGGGGGCGCTAGCAATCAGCCCCAGCATTTT. Translating gives CASSLLGGASNQPQHF.